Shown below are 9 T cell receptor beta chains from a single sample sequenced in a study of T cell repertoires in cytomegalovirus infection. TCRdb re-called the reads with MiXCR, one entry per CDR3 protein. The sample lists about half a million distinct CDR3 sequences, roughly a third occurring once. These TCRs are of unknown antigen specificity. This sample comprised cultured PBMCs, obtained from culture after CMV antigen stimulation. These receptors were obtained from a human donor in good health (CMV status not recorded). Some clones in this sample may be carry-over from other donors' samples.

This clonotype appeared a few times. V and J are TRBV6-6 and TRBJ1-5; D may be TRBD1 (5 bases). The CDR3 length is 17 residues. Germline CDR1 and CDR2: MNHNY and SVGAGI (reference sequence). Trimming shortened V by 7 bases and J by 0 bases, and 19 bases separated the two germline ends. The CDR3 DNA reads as TGTGCCAGCACCTTAGCCGGGACGAGAGATAGCAATCAGCCCCAGCATTTT. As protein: CASTLAGTRDSNQPQHF.

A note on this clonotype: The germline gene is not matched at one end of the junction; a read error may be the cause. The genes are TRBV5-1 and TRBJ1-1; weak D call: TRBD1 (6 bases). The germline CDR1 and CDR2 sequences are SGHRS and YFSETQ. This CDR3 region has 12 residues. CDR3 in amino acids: CTSRETGLKAFF. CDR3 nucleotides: TGCACCAGCAGGGAGACAGGTTTAAAAGCTTTCTTT.

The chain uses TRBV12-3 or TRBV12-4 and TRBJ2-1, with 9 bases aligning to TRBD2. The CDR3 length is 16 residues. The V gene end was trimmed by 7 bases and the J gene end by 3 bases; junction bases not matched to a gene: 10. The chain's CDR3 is CASTWGGRGGYNEQFF. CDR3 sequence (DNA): TGTGCCAGCACCTGGGGCGGGAGGGGAGGCTACAATGAGCAGTTCTTC.

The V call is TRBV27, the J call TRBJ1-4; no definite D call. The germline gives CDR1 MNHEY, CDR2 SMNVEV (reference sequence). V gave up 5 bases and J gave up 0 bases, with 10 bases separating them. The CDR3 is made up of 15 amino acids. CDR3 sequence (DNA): TGTGCCAGCAGTCGCCGCATATCAACTAATGAAAAACTGTTTTTT. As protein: CASSRRISTNEKLFF.

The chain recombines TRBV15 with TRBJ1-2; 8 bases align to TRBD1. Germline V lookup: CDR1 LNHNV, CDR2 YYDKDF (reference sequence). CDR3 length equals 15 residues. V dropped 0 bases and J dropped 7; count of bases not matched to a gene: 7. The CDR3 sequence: CATSRESGTGSGYTF. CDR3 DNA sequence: TGTGCCACCAGCAGAGAGTCCGGGACAGGCTCTGGCTACACCTTC.

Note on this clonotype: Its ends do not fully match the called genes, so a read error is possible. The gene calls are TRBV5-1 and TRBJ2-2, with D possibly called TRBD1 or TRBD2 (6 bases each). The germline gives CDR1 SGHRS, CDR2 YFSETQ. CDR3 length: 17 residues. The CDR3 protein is CAGSSDQGSGLTGELFF. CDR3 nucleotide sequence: TGCGCCGGCAGCTCGGATCAGGGGTCGGGACTTACCGGGGAGCTGTTTTTT.

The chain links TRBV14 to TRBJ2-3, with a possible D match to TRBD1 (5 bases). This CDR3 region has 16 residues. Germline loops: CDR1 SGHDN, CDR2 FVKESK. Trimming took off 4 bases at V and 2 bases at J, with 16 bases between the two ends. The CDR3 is CASSRRQGASTDTQYF. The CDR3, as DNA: TGTGCCAGCAGCCGTCGACAAGGGGCGTCCACAGATACGCAGTATTTT.

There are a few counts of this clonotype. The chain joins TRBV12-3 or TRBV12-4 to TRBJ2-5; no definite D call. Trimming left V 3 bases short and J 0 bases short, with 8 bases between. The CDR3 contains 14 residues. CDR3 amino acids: CASSFGQNQETQYF. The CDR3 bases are TGTGCCAGCAGTTTTGGCCAGAACCAAGAGACCCAGTACTTC.

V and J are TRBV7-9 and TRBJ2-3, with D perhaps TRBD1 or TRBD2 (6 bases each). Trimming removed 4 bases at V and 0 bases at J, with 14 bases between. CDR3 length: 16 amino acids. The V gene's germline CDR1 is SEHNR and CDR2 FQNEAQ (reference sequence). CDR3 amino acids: CASSSVGGRSTDTQYF. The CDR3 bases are TGTGCCAGCAGCTCCGTAGGGGGGCGAAGCACAGATACGCAGTATTTT.